The text below deals with one T cell receptor beta chain. This sample stems from a study of regulatory T cells in long-lasting Graves disease. Across the whole study: The antithyroid drugs taken by newly diagnosed Graves' patients had been used for under 3 months.

Building of the TCR beta libraries involved iRepertoire HTBI primers and Arm-PCR of CDR3 regions. Each CDR3 protein gets one entry after TCRdb re-called the multiplex PCR reads with MiXCR. The data contain 550,000 to 700,000 distinct CDR3 sequences, roughly a sixth of them singletons. CDR3 length: 14 residues. Germline V gene data show CDR1 as MGHRA and CDR2 as YSYEKL. The V segment lost 8 bases and the J segment 3 bases; nucleotides outside the gene matches: 4. The time point is: newly diagnosed GD, antithyroid drugs for less than 3 months. PBMCs were the source of the RNA used for TCR sequencing. These records were also assigned to another study, of T cells in Graves' hyperthyroidism and ophthalmopathy. That investigation notes: For Graves' hyperthyroidism to be stable, ophthalmopathy could not progress within 18 months. When the TCR CDR3 underwent first-round RT-PCR, the HTBI primer set was used. The majority of expanded thyroid clonotypes above 0.001 also appeared in blood.

The sequences come from peripheral blood mononuclear cells (PBMCs), collected at new diagnosis, from a patient treated with antithyroid drugs. This sequence joins TRBV4-1 and TRBJ2-7; 13 nucleotides line up with TRBD2. This clonotype was obtained from a man between 18 and 35 years old with Graves disease. The CDR3 bases are TGCGCCAGCCGGGGACTAGCGGGGCACTACGAGCAGTACTTC. This encodes CASRGLAGHYEQYF.